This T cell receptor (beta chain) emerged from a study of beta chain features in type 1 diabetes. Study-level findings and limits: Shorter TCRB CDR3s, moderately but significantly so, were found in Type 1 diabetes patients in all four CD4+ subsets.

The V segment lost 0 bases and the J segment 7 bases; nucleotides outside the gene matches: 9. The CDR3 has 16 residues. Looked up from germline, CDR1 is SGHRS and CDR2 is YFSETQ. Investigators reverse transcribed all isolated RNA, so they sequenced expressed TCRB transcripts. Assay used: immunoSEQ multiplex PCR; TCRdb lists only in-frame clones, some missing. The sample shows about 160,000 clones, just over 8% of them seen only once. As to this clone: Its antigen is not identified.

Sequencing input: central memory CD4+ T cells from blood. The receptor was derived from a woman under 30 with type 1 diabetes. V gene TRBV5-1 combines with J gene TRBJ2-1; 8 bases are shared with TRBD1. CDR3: CASSLGNRGSWNEQFF. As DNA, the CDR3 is TGCGCCAGCAGCTTGGGTAACAGGGGGTCATGGAATGAGCAGTTCTTC.